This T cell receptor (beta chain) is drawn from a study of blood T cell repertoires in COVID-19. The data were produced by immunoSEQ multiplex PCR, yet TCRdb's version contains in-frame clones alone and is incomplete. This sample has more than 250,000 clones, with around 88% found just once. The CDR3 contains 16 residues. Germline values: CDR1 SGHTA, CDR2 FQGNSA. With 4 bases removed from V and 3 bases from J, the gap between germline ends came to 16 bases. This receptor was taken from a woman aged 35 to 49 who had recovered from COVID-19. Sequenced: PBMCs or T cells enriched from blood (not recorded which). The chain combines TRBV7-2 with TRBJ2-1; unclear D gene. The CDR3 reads CASSSESTKYYNEQFF. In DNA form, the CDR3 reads TGTGCCAGCAGCTCCGAATCTACCAAATACTACAATGAGCAGTTCTTC.